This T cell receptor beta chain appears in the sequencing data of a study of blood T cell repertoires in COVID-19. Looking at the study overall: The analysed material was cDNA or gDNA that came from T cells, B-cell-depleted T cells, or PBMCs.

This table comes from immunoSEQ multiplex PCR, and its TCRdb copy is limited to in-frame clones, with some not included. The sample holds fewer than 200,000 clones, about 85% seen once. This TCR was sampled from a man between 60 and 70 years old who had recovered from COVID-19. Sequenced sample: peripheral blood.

The CDR3 nucleotides read TGTGCCAGCAGCCTTGATACGGTTAACTATGGCTACACCTTC. This sequence encodes CASSLDTVNYGYTF. The chain has TRBV9 and TRBJ1-2; no reliable D call. The CDR3 has 14 amino acids. V shed 4 bases and J shed 1 base, with 11 bases lying between them. Germline V gene data show CDR1 as SGDLS and CDR2 as YYNGEE.